There are a few counts of the clone carrying this T cell receptor beta chain. The TCR cDNA carried a universal primer site and UMIs from 5'RACE template switching. TCRdb processed the 5' RACE reads anew with MiXCR; each CDR3 protein has one entry. The sample has about 350,000 distinct CDR3 sequences, roughly 8.3% seen once. The sample is drawn from a study of T cells after yellow fever vaccination. Germline loops: CDR1 MNHNS, CDR2 SASEGT. Trimming took 11 bases from V and 9 from J, leaving 23 bases between them. This CDR3 region has 14 residues. The rearrangement uses TRBV6-1 and TRBJ2-1; no definite D call. The sequencing used PBMCs, collected 35 to 50 days after the first yellow fever vaccination. This TCR was recovered from a man aged 18-30 years who received the YFV17D yellow fever vaccine. CDR3 in DNA: TGTGCCGTCTTACTCCCATCTGGGGTGGGTGAGCAGTTCTTC. This codes for CAVLLPSGVGEQFF.